This T cell receptor (beta chain) was observed in a study of T cell responses to AZD1222 COVID-19 vaccine. The CDR3 is 13 amino acids. From germline, CDR1 is LGHNA and CDR2 YSLEER. V lost 4 bases to trimming and J lost 2 bases, with 9 bases between them. Assay: immunoSEQ multiplex PCR; the TCRdb copy retains only in-frame clones and omits some. The sample has approximately 150,000 clones, 90% to 95% seen once; the top ten hold under 6%. The sequence was collected from an adult who received the AZD1222 COVID-19 vaccine. The specimen comprised peripheral blood, sampled 28 days after the second AZD1222 dose. The chain links TRBV4-3 to TRBJ2-7, with unresolved D. CDR3 in amino acids: CASSPGSTYEQYF. The CDR3 DNA reads TGCGCCAGCAGCCCGGGCAGCACCTACGAGCAGTACTTC.